A single sample gave rise to the 12 T cell receptor beta chains below, sequenced in a study of metastatic and nonmetastatic thyroid tumors. TCRdb re-analyzed the PCR reads using MiXCR. The sample shows tens of thousands of clones, around 13% of them seen only once. Ahead of thyroid surgery, no patient had received treatment of any kind. The specimen sequenced was tumor tissue. The receptors come from a female donor with papillary thyroid cancer or a benign thyroid nodule (not recorded which). Some clones in this sample may be carry-over from other donors' samples.

This clone was counted a few times. The chain joins TRBV28 to TRBJ1-6, with D possibly being TRBD1 (5 bases). Germline lookup yields CDR1 MDHEN and CDR2 SYDVKM. The V and J ends lost 4 bases and 10 bases respectively, with 17 bases between them. This CDR3 is 15 amino acids long. The CDR3 DNA reads TGTGCCAGCAGTTATGTAGGGGATTTACTCTCACCCCTCCACTTT. Its protein product is CASSYVGDLLSPLHF.

This clone was observed at least ten times. This rearrangement joins TRBV7-8 to TRBJ2-7; 10 nucleotides agree with TRBD1. The CDR3 contains 16 residues. Trimming at V came to 5 bases and at J to 6 bases, leaving 13 bases not matched to a gene. Germline V gives CDR1 SGHVS, CDR2 FQNEAQ. CDR3 sequence: CASSPLGDRGWGEQYF. The CDR3 bases are TGTGCCAGCAGCCCCTTAGGGGACAGGGGCTGGGGCGAGCAGTACTTC.

Comment on this clone: Being one base from a much bigger clone, this may be a read error. The chain couples TRBV9 to TRBJ1-1; tentatively, D is TRBD1 (6 bases). Germline assignment: CDR1 SGDLS and CDR2 YYNGEE. The CDR3 totals 12 residues. The CDR3 DNA is TGTGCCAGCAGCTCAGGTTGGGGGGCGGCTTTATTT. Its translation is CASSSGWGAALF. The full variable domain, completed using reference TRBV9 and TRBJ1-1, is DSGVTQTPKHLITATGQRVTLRCSPRSGDLSVYWYQQSLDQGLQFLIQYYNGEERAKGNILERFSAQQFPDLHSELNLSSLELGDSALYFCASSSGWGAALFGQGTRLTVV.

Only a few counts were recorded for this clone. A clone one base away is much larger, so this may be a read error. This sequence joins TRBV6-1 and TRBJ2-7; 7 nucleotides line up with TRBD2. This CDR3 has 14 amino acids. Germline-derived CDR1 and CDR2 are MNHNS and SASEGT. The ends lost 5 bases at V and 3 bases at J; junction bases unmatched: 7. CDR3 nucleotide sequence: TGTGCCAGCAGTCTCTTAGGGGAGGGCTACGAGCAGTACTTC. Its protein is CASSLLGEGYEQYF.

This chain joins TRBV25-1 and TRBJ1-2, with unresolved D. Trimming stripped 5 bases from V and 8 bases from J, with 15 bases between. CDR1 MGHDK and CDR2 SYGVNS come from the germline V gene. The CDR3 totals 13 residues. The CDR3 spells CASSPGVCSGYTF. DNA of the CDR3: TGTGCCAGCAGTCCCGGGGTCTGCAGCGGCTACACCTTC.

This clone came up a few times. In this CDR3 the conserved last residue, phenylalanine or tryptophan, is missing, so a read error is likely. The rearrangement uses TRBV28 and TRBJ1-2; D possibly corresponds to TRBD1 (6 bases). The CDR3 consists of 15 residues. Germline CDR1 reads MDHEN; CDR2 reads SYDVKM. The CDR3 nucleotides read TGTGCCGGCAGTTTATCTATAGGGGGGGCCTATGGCTACACCCTC. This encodes CAGSLSIGGAYGYTL.

This clone was recorded at least ten times. The V gene is TRBV10-1, the J gene TRBJ1-1; D is uncertain. The CDR3 loop spans 13 amino acids. V gave up 2 bases and J gave up 4 bases, with 8 bases separating them. Germline V gives CDR1 WNHNN, CDR2 SYGVQD (reference sequence). The CDR3 spells CASSEGRGTEAFF. The CDR3 DNA sequence: TGCGCCAGCAGTGAGGGACGTGGCACTGAAGCTTTCTTT.

On this clone: At one end the junction does not follow the germline gene, possibly because of a read error. This rearrangement joins TRBV5-6 to TRBJ2-3; maybe TRBD1 (6 bases). Germline loops: CDR1 SGHDT, CDR2 YYEEEE. This CDR3 has 14 residues. The CDR3 is CASSWTVSTYTQYF. The CDR3 DNA reads as TGTGCCAGCAGCTGGACAGTTAGCACATATACGCAGTATTTT.

Ten or more counts support this clone. This chain connects TRBV2 to TRBJ1-1; 7 nucleotides match TRBD1. V shed 7 bases and J 4 bases; nucleotides not matched to a gene: 9. Germline V gene data show CDR1 as SNHLY and CDR2 as FYNNEI. The CDR3 sequence is 14 residues long. The CDR3 coding sequence is TGTGCCAGCAAAGGGGGCAGGGGTGGCACTGAAGCTTTCTTT. Translated, it gives CASKGGRGGTEAFF.

This clone occurred many times. This chain joins TRBV27 and TRBJ2-7; the D gene is possibly TRBD1 (5 bases). The CDR3 covers 14 residues. V was trimmed by 7 bases and J by 3 bases, leaving 16 bases between them. CDR1 and CDR2 from the germline V gene are MNHEY and SMNVEV (reference sequence). The CDR3 spells CASKSPGYRYEQYF. The CDR3 nucleotides read TGTGCCAGCAAATCTCCAGGGTATCGCTACGAGCAGTACTTC.

A few counts support this clone. Just one base apart from a much larger clone, this may be a read error. The V gene is TRBV29-1, the J gene TRBJ2-7, with TRBD1 matching 7 bases. The CDR3 totals 12 residues. Germline V gives CDR1 SQVTM, CDR2 ANQGSEA. The V segment lost 5 bases and the J segment 4 bases; nucleotides outside the gene matches: 5. The chain's CDR3 is CSVSPTGYEQYF. For the CDR3, the DNA is TGCAGCGTTTCGCCGACAGGGTACGAGCAGTACTTC.

A word on this clone: A much larger clone sits a single nucleotide away, making a read error possible. V gene TRBV11-3 combines with J gene TRBJ2-3; possibly TRBD1 or TRBD2 for D (5 bases each). This CDR3 spans 12 amino acids. Germline V gene sequence: CDR1 SGHNT, CDR2 YENEEA. The germline V and J ends were trimmed by 5 bases and 6 bases, with 9 bases remaining between them. The CDR3 coding sequence is TGTGCCAGCAGCGGCAGGGACGATACGCAGTATTTT. It specifies CASSGRDDTQYF.